This TCR beta chain was recorded in a study of OX40 agonist ivuxolimab in advanced cancers. Germline V gene sequence: CDR1 SGHRS, CDR2 YFSETQ. Between the trimmed V and J ends, which lost 1 base and 0 bases, there was a span of 11 bases. This CDR3 is 16 amino acids long. Clones were sequenced by immunoSEQ multiplex PCR, and TCRdb holds only the in-frame ones, with some missing. This sample has about 89,000 clones, with roughly 84% found just once. The V and J genes are TRBV5-1 and TRBJ2-4, with D unresolved. The receptor was isolated from an adult with an advanced solid tumor such as melanoma, head and neck, liver or kidney cancer. The specimen comprised CD4+ or CD8+ T cells sorted from blood, sampled in a trial of the OX40 agonist ivuxolimab. The CDR3 is CASSLTSDRAKNIQYF. In DNA, the CDR3 is TGCGCCAGCAGCTTGACGTCAGACCGAGCCAAAAACATTCAGTACTTC.